This T cell receptor beta chain emerged from a study of blood T cell repertoires in COVID-19. Study context: Italy, Spain and the United States were the sources of the convalescent and acute COVID-19 samples. PBMCs, B-cell-depleted T cells, or T cells were the source of the cDNA or gDNA that made up the material.

V lost 2 bases and J lost 4, with 11 bases in between. The CDR3 spans 14 residues. The germline V gene has CDR1 MGHRA and CDR2 YSYEKL. How the authors handled the data: Amplification from reference gene primers served as the basis for estimated nucleated cell counts. Only in-frame clones appear in the TCRdb table, and some are missing; sequencing was by immunoSEQ multiplex PCR. The V and J calls and clone size are taken from that table; D and trimming were inferred from the DNA. The table shows more than 55,000 clones, with roughly 72% occurring only once. The origin of this receptor is a woman aged 45-65 years with active or convalescent COVID-19. Material for sequencing was peripheral blood. This chain links TRBV4-1 with TRBJ1-1, with D possibly being TRBD1 (5 bases). The CDR3 DNA is TGCGCCAGCAGCCAATGGGGGGGACCCACTGAAGCTTTCTTT. Protein sequence: CASSQWGGPTEAFF.